This T cell receptor beta chain was retrieved from a study of somatic mutations in cytotoxic T cells in rheumatoid arthritis. Study at large: Before any treatment began, 30 ml EDTA peripheral blood was collected from patients right after diagnosis. Sorting by flow gave nearly 100% purity for some V beta antibody-stained T-cell populations, including V beta1+ cells sequenced for TCRB.

Generated by immunoSEQ multiplex PCR, the TCRdb table keeps only in-frame clones and is missing some. Counted here are fewer than 20,000 clones, roughly 87% occurring once; the ten biggest clones make up approximately 9.1%. This clone has only a few counts. Sequenced input: CD8+ T cells sorted from blood. This clonotype was obtained from an adult with rheumatoid arthritis.

The CDR3 spells CASSHKNTEAFF. The CDR3 nucleotides read TGTGCCAGTAGCCATAAGAACACTGAAGCTTTCTTT. The V gene is TRBV19, the J gene TRBJ1-1; D unresolved. This CDR3 has 12 residues. Germline CDR1 is LNHDA and CDR2 is SQIVND (reference sequence). The germline V and J ends were trimmed by 6 bases and 1 base, with 6 bases remaining between them.